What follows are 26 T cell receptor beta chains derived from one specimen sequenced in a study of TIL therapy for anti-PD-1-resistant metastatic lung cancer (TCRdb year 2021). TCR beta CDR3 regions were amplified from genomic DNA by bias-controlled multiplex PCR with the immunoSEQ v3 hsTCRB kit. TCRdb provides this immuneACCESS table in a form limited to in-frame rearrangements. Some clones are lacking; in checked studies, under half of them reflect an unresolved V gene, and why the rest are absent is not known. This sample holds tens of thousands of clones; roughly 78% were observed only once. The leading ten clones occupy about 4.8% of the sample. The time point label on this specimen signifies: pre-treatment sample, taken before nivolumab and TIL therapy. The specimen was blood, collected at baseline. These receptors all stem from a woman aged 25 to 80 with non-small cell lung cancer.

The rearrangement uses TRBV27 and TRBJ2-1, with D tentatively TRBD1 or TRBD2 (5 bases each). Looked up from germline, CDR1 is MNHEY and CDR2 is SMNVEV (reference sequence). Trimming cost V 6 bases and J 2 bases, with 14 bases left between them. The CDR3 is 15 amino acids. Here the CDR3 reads CASRQPGTAYNEQFF. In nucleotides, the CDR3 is TGTGCCAGCAGACAACCGGGGACGGCCTACAATGAGCAGTTCTTC.

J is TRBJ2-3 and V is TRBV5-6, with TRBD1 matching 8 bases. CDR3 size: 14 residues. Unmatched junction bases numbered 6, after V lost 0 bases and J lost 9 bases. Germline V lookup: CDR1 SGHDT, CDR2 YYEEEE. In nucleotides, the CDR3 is TGTGCCAGCAGCTTGGGAAGACAGGGGCGGACGCAGTATTTT. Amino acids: CASSLGRQGRTQYF.

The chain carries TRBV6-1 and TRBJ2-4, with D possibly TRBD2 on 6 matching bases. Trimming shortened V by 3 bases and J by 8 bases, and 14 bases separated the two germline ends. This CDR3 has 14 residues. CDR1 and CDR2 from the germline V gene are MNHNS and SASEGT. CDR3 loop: CASSDGWRRDIQYF. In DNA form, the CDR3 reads TGTGCCAGCAGTGACGGATGGCGGAGGGACATTCAGTACTTC.

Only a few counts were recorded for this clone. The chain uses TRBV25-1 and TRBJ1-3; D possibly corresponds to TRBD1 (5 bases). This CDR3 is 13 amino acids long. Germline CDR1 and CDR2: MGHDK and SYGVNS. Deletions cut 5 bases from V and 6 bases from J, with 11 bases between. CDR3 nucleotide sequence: TGTGCCAGCAGTCAAGGGGTGGTAAACACCATATATTTT. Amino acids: CASSQGVVNTIYF.

CDR3 DNA sequence: TGTGCCAGTAGTATAGGGGGACTAGCTCTCAGGAATGAGCAGTTCTTC. Residues: CASSIGGLALRNEQFF. The rearrangement uses TRBV19 and TRBJ2-1, with 9 bases lining up with TRBD2. CDR3 length equals 16 residues. J was trimmed by 7 bases and V by 1 base; bases with no gene match: 8. Germline V gene lookup returns CDR1 LNHDA and CDR2 SQIVND (reference sequence).

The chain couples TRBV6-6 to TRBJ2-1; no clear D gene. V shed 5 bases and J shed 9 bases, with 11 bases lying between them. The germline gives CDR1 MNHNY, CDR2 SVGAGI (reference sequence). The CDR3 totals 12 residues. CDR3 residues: CASSPRKVEQFF. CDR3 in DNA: TGTGCCAGCAGTCCCCGTAAGGTTGAGCAGTTCTTC.

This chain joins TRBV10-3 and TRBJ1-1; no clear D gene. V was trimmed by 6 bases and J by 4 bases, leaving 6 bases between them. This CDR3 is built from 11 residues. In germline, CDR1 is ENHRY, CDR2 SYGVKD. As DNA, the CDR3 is TGTGCCATCAGCGGCGGCACTGAAGCTTTCTTT. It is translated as CAISGGTEAFF.

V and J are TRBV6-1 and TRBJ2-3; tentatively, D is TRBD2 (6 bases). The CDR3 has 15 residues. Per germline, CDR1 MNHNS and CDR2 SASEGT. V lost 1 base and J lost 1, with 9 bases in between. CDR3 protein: CASSEVGEGTDTQYF. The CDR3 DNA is TGTGCCAGCAGTGAAGTGGGGGAGGGCACAGATACGCAGTATTTT.

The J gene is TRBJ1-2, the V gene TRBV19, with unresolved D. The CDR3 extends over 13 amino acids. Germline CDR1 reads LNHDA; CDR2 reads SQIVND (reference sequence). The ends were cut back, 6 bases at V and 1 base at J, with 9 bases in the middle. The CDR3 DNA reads TGTGCCAGTAGCGGTGACGGTAACTATGGCTACACCTTC. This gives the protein CASSGDGNYGYTF.

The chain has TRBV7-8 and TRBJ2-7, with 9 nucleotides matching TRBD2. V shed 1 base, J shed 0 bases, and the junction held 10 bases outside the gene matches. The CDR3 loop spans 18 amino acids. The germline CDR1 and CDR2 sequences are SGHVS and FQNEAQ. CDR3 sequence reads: CASSLVGGGLAPSYEQYF. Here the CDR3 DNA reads TGTGCCAGCAGCTTAGTAGGTGGGGGACTAGCTCCCTCCTACGAGCAGTACTTC.

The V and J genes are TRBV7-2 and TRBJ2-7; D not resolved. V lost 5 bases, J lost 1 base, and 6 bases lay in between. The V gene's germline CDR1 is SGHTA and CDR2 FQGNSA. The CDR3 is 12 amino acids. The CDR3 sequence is CASSGWSYEQYF. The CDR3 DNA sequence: TGTGCCAGCAGCGGATGGTCCTACGAGCAGTACTTC.

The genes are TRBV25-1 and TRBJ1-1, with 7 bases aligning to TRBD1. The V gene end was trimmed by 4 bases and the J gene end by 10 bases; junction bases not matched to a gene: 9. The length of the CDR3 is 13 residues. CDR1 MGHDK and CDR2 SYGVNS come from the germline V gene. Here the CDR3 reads CASSALTGVGAFF. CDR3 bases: TGTGCCAGCAGTGCCTTAACAGGGGTGGGAGCTTTCTTT.

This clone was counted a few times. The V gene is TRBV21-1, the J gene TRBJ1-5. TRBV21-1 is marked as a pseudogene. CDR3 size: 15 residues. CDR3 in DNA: TGTGCCAGCAGTAGACGCCGGGGGTGGTGGCAGCCCCAGCATTTT. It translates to CASSRRRGWWQPQHF.

The chain's CDR3 is CASSQTGNTEAFF. The CDR3, as DNA: TGTGCCAGTAGCCAAACAGGGAACACTGAAGCTTTCTTT. The V and J genes are TRBV19 and TRBJ1-1; D perhaps matches TRBD1 (5 bases). Germline V lookup: CDR1 LNHDA, CDR2 SQIVND (reference sequence). V was trimmed by 6 bases and J by 1 base, leaving 9 bases between them. This CDR3 comprises 13 residues.

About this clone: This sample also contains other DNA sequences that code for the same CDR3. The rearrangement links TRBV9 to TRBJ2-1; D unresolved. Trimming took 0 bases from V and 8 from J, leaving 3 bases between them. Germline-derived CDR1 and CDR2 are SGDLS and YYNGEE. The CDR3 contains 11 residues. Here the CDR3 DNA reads TGTGCCAGCAGCGTAGAGGATGAGCAGTTCTTC. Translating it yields CASSVEDEQFF.

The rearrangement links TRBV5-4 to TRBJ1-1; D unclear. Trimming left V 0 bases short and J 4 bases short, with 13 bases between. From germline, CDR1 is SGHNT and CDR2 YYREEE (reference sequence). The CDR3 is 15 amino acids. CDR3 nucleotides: TGTGCCAGCAGCTTGGAGGGAGGCCAGCTCACTGAAGCTTTCTTT. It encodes CASSLEGGQLTEAFF. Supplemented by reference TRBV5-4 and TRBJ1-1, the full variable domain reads ETGVTQSPTHLIKTRGQQVTLRCSSQSGHNTVSWYQQALGQGPQFIFQYYREEENGRGNFPPRFSGLQFPNYSSELNVNALELDDSALYLCASSLEGGQLTEAFFGQGTRLTVV.

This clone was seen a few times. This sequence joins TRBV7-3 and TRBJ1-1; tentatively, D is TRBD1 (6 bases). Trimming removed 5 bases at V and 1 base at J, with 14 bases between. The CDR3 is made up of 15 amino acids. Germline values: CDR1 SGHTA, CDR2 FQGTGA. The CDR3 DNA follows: TGTGCCAGCAGCGGCAGGACAGTCGAGAACACTGAAGCTTTCTTT. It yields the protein CASSGRTVENTEAFF.

This CDR3 is CASSGDSQETQYF. The CDR3 DNA is TGTGCCAGCAGCGGGGACTCCCAAGAGACCCAGTACTTC. V gene TRBV6-1 combines with J gene TRBJ2-5; maybe TRBD2 (6 bases). Trimming stripped 6 bases from V and 1 base from J, with 9 bases between. This CDR3 has 13 residues. CDR1 is MNHNS and CDR2 is SASEGT in the germline V gene.

The DNA for the CDR3 is TGTGCCAGCAGCTTGGTTGGGGAGGGGGAGACCCAGTACTTC. It translates to CASSLVGEGETQYF. The gene calls are TRBV5-6 and TRBJ2-5, with TRBD2 matching 7 bases. Per the germline V gene, CDR1 is SGHDT and CDR2 is YYEEEE. The CDR3 consists of 14 residues. V lost 0 bases and J lost 5; bases outside the gene matches: 4.

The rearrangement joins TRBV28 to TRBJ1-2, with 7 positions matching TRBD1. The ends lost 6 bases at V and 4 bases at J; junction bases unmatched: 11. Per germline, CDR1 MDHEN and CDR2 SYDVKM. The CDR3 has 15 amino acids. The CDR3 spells CASRITGELGYGYTF. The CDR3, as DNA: TGTGCCAGCAGAATCACAGGGGAGTTAGGCTATGGCTACACCTTC.

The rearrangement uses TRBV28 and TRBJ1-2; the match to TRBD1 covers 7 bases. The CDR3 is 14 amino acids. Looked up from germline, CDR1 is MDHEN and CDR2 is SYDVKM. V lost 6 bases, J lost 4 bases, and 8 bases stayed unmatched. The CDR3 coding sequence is TGTGCCAGCAGACTCCCCGGACAGGCCTATGGCTACACCTTC. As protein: CASRLPGQAYGYTF.

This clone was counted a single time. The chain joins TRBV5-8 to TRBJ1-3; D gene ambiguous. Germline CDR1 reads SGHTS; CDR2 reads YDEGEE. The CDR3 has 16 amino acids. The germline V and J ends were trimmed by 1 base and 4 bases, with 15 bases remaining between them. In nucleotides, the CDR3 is TGTGCCAGCAGCTTGACCGCATTCTGGGCCGGAAACACCATATATTTT. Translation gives CASSLTAFWAGNTIYF.

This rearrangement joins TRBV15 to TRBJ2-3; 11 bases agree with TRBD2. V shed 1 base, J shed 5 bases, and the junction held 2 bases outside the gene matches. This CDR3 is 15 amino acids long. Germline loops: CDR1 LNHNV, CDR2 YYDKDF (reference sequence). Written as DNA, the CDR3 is TGTGCCACCAGCAGAGGCGGGACTAGCGGAGATACGCAGTATTTT. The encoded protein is CATSRGGTSGDTQYF.

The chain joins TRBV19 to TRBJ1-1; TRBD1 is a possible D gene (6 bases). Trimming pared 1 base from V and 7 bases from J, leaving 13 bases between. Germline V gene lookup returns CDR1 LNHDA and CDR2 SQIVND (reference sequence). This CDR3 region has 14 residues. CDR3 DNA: TGTGCCAGTAGTATAGTTGGGACACAGAGTGAAGCTTTCTTT. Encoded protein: CASSIVGTQSEAFF.

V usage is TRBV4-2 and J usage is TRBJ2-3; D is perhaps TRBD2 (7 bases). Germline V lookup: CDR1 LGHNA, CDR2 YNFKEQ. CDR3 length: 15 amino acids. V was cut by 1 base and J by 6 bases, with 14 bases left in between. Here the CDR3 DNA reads TGTGCCAGCAGCCAAGGAGGGGGAGGGAGGGATACGCAGTATTTT. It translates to CASSQGGGGRDTQYF.

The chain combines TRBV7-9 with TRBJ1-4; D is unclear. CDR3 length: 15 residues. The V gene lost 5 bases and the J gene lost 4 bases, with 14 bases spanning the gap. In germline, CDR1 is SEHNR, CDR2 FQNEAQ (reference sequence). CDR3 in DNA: TGTGCCAGCAGCCAAAGCCGAGGACTTAATGAAAAACTGTTTTTT. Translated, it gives CASSQSRGLNEKLFF. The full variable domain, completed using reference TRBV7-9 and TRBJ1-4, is DTGVSQNPRHKITKRGQNVTFRCDPISEHNRLYWYRQTLGQGPEFLTYFQNEAQLEKSRLLSDRFSAERPKGSFSTLEIQRTEQGDSAMYLCASSQSRGLNEKLFFGSGTQLSVL.